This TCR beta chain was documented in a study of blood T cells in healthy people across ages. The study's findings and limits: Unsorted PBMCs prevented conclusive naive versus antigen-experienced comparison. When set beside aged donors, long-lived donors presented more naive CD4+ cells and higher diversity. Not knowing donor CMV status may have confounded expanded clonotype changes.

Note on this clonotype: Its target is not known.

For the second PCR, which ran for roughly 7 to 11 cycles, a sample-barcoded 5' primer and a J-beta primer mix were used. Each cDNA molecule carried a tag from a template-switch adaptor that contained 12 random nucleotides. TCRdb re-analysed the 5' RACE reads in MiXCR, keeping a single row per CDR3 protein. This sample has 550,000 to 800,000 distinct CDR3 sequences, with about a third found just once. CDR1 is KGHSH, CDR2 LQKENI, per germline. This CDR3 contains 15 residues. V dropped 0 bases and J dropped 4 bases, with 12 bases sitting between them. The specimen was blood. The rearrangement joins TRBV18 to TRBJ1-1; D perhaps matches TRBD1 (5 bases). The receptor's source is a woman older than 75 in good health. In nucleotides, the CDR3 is TGTGCCAGCTCACCACCGTGGGGCGTAGGCACTGAAGCTTTCTTT. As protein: CASSPPWGVGTEAFF.